Listed below are T cell receptor beta chains from one sample, sequenced in a study of T cell responses to AZD1222 COVID-19 vaccine. TCRdb keeps only in-frame clones here, not all; method: immunoSEQ multiplex PCR. The sample has some 150,000 clones; approximately 91% are singletons. Sequenced material: peripheral blood, taken 28 days after the second AZD1222 dose. The origin of the receptors is an adult who received the AZD1222 COVID-19 vaccine. CDR3s include the opening cysteine and the closing phenylalanine or tryptophan. A D gene is named only where the DNA matches it firmly. The size field is filled for only some rows; it gives once, few, many or a size class.

J gene: TRBJ1-1
clone size: NA
V gene: TRBV6-5
D gene: TRBD1
CDR3 DNA: TGTGCCAGCAGTTACTACAGGGGGAACACTGAAGCTTTCTTT
CDR3 protein: CASSYYRGNTEAFF

J gene: TRBJ1-2
clone size: NA
V gene: TRBV5-1
D gene: NA
CDR3 DNA: TGCGCCAGCAGCGCCGGGGGGTCTACTAACTATGGCTACACCTTC
CDR3 protein: CASSAGGSTNYGYTF

J gene: TRBJ1-1
clone size: few
V gene: TRBV5-1
D gene: NA
CDR3 DNA: TGCGCCAGCAGCTACTATTCAGGGAACACTGAAGCTTTCTTT
CDR3 protein: CASSYYSGNTEAFF

J gene: TRBJ2-7
clone size: few
V gene: TRBV4-1
D gene: NA
CDR3 DNA: TGCGCCAGCAGCCAAGAGCGGGAGCAGTACTTC
CDR3 protein: CASSQEREQYF

J gene: TRBJ1-2
clone size: NA
V gene: TRBV5-4
D gene: NA
CDR3 DNA: TGTGCCAGCAGCTTGGTGGGCCAGACCTACTATGGCTACACCTTC
CDR3 protein: CASSLVGQTYYGYTF

J gene: TRBJ2-2
clone size: NA
V gene: TRBV7-2
D gene: TRBD2
CDR3 DNA: TGTGCCAGCAGCTCCTTAGCGGGGGTCAACACCGGGGAGCTGTTTTTT
CDR3 protein: CASSSLAGVNTGELFF

J gene: TRBJ2-7
clone size: NA
V gene: TRBV9
D gene: TRBD1
CDR3 DNA: TGTGCCAGCAGCGTAGGATTGGACAGGAACTACGAGCAGTACTTC
CDR3 protein: CASSVGLDRNYEQYF

J gene: TRBJ1-5
clone size: NA
V gene: TRBV6-5
D gene: TRBD1
CDR3 DNA: TGTGCCAGCAGTCGCGGCGGACAGGGTAATCAGCCCCAGCATTTT
CDR3 protein: CASSRGGQGNQPQHF

J gene: TRBJ1-1
clone size: NA
V gene: TRBV10-3
D gene: TRBD1
CDR3 DNA: TGTGCCAGCCGAGCCCAGGGGGGGAACACTGAAGCTTTCTTT
CDR3 protein: CASRAQGGNTEAFF

J gene: TRBJ2-5
clone size: NA
V gene: TRBV25-1
D gene: TRBD1
CDR3 DNA: TGTGCCAGCAGTGAACCTGCGGGGACAGGGGATCGGGAGACCCAGTACTTC
CDR3 protein: CASSEPAGTGDRETQYF

J gene: TRBJ2-7
clone size: NA
V gene: TRBV7-2
D gene: NA
CDR3 DNA: TGTGCCAGCAGCTTAGGACCGGACAGCTCCTACGAGCAGTACTTC
CDR3 protein: CASSLGPDSSYEQYF

J gene: TRBJ1-1
clone size: NA
V gene: TRBV19
D gene: NA
CDR3 DNA: TGTGCCAGTAGTACGCGGTGGACGGCGAACACTGAAGCTTTCTTT
CDR3 protein: CASSTRWTANTEAFF

J gene: TRBJ2-2
clone size: NA
V gene: TRBV15
D gene: TRBD2
CDR3 DNA: TGTGCCACCAGCAGAGGGGGCGGGAGGGCGACCGGGGAGCTGTTTTTT
CDR3 protein: CATSRGGGRATGELFF

J gene: TRBJ2-2
clone size: NA
V gene: TRBV12-3/TRBV12-4
D gene: NA
CDR3 DNA: TGTGCCAGCAGTCTACTAGTGGCCGGGGAGCTGTTTTTT
CDR3 protein: CASSLLVAGELFF

J gene: TRBJ1-1
clone size: once
V gene: TRBV6-5
D gene: NA
CDR3 DNA: TGTGCCAGCAGCTTTATTGTTAACACTGAAGCTTTCTTT
CDR3 protein: CASSFIVNTEAFF

J gene: TRBJ2-7
clone size: NA
V gene: TRBV7-9
D gene: NA
CDR3 DNA: TGTGCCAGCAGCTTAGCTATGGGAGAGCAGTACTTC
CDR3 protein: CASSLAMGEQYF

J gene: TRBJ2-1
clone size: NA
V gene: TRBV12-3/TRBV12-4
D gene: TRBD1
CDR3 DNA: TGTGCCAGCAGTTTGGCCAGGGGGAATGAGCAGTTCTTC
CDR3 protein: CASSLARGNEQFF

J gene: TRBJ2-3
clone size: NA
V gene: TRBV7-2
D gene: NA
CDR3 DNA: TGTGCCAGCAGCTTAGCCAATCTACCTTGGGGGGGGCACTGCACAGATACGCAGTATTTT
CDR3 protein: CASSLANLPWGGHCTDTQYF

J gene: TRBJ2-2
clone size: once
V gene: TRBV7-9
D gene: TRBD1
CDR3 DNA: TGTGCCAGCAGCTTAGGGACAGGGCATGGCGGGGAGCTGTTTTTT
CDR3 protein: CASSLGTGHGGELFF

J gene: TRBJ2-2
clone size: NA
V gene: TRBV9
D gene: TRBD2
CDR3 DNA: TGTGCCAGCAGCGGTGGGGCTCTAGCGGGAGACACCGGGGAGCTGTTTTTT
CDR3 protein: CASSGGALAGDTGELFF

J gene: TRBJ2-1
clone size: NA
V gene: TRBV6-6
D gene: TRBD2
CDR3 DNA: TGTGCCAGCAGTTACTCGGGCGGGAGGCAGGGGAATGAGCAGTTCTTC
CDR3 protein: CASSYSGGRQGNEQFF

J gene: TRBJ2-1
clone size: NA
V gene: TRBV18
D gene: NA
CDR3 DNA: TGTGCCAGCTCACCACAGCAAAACAATGAGCAGTTCTTC
CDR3 protein: CASSPQQNNEQFF

J gene: TRBJ1-1
clone size: once
V gene: TRBV5-6
D gene: NA
CDR3 DNA: TGTGCCAGCAGCCCGGGAGGGGCTGAAGCTTTCTTT
CDR3 protein: CASSPGGAEAFF

J gene: TRBJ1-2
clone size: NA
V gene: TRBV3-1/TRBV3-2
D gene: NA
CDR3 DNA: TGTGCCAGCAGCCCCGGGATCCTCTATGGCTACACCTTC
CDR3 protein: CASSPGILYGYTF